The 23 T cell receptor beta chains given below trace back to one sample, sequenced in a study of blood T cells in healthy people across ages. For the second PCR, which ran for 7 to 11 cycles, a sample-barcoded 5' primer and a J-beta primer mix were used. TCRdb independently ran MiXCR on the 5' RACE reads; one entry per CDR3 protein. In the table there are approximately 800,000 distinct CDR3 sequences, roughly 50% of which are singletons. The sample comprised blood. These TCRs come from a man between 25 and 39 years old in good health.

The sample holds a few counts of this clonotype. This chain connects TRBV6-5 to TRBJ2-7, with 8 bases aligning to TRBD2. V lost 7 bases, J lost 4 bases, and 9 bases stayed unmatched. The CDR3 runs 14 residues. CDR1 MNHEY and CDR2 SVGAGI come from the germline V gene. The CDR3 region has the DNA TGTGCCAGCAAAGTCCTAGCGGGCTATTACGAGCAGTACTTC. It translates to CASKVLAGYYEQYF.

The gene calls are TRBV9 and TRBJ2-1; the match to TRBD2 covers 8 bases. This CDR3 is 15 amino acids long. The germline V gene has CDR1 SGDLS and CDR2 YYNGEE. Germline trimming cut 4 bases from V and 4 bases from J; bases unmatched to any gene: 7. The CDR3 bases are TGTGCCAGCAGCATGGGACTAGTGGGGTACAATGAGCAGTTCTTC. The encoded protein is CASSMGLVGYNEQFF. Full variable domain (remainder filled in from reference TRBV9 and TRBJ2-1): DSGVTQTPKHLITATGQRVTLRCSPRSGDLSVYWYQQSLDQGLQFLIQYYNGEERAKGNILERFSAQQFPDLHSELNLSSLELGDSALYFCASSMGLVGYNEQFFGPGTRLTVL.

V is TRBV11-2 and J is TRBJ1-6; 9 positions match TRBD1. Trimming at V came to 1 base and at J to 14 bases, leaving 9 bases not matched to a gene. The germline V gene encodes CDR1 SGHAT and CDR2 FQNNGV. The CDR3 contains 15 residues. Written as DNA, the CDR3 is TGTGCCAGCAGCTTAGGTCCGGGACAGGGTGATTCCCTCCACTTT. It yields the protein CASSLGPGQGDSLHF.

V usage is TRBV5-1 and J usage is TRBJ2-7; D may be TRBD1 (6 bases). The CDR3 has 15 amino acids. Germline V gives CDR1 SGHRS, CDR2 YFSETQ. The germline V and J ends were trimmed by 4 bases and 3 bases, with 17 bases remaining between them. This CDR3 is CASSATTGTIYEQYF. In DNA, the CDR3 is TGCGCCAGCAGCGCTACGACCGGGACAATCTACGAGCAGTACTTC.

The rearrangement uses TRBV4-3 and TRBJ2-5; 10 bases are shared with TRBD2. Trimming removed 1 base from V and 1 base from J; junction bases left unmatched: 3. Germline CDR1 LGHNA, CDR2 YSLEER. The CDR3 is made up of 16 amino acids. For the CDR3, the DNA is TGCGCCAGCAGCCAAGGGACTAGCGGTACCCAAGAGACCCAGTACTTC. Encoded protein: CASSQGTSGTQETQYF.

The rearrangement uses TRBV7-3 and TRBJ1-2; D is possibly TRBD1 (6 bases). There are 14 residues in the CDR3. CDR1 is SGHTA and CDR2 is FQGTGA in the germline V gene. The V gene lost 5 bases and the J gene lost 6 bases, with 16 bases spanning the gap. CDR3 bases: TGTGCCAGCAGCCCAGGGGCTCATAGTGATGGCTACACCTTC. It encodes CASSPGAHSDGYTF.

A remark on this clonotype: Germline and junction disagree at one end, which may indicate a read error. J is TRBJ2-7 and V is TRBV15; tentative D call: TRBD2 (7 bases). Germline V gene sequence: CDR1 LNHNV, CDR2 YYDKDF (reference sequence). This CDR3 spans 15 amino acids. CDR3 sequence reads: CDTSRGGGASYEQYF. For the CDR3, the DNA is TGTGACACCAGCAGAGGGGGGGGGGCCTCCTACGAGCAGTACTTC.

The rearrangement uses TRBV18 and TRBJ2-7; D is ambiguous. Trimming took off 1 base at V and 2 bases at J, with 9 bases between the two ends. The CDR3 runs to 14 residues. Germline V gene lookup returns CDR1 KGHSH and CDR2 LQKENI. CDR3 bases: TGTGCCAGCTCACCACTGGAACTAACCTACGAGCAGTACTTC. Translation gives CASSPLELTYEQYF.

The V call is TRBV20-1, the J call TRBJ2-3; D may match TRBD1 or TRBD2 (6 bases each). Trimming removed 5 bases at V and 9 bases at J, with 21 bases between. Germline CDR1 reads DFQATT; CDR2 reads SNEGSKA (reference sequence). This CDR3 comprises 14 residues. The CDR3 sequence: CSAVPAGRRGTQYF. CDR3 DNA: TGCAGTGCTGTCCCCGCGGGACGAAGGGGGACGCAGTATTTT.

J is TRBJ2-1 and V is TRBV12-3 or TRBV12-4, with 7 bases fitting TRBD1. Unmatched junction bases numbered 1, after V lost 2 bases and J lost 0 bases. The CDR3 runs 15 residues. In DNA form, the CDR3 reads TGTGCCAGCAGTTTACCAGGGGGCTCCTACAATGAGCAGTTCTTC. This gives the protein CASSLPGGSYNEQFF.

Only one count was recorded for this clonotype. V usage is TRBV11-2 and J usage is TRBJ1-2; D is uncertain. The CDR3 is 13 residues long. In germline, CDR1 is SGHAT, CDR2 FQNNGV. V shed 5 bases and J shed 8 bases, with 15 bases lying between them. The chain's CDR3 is CASSLWVDEGYTF. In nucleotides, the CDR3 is TGTGCCAGCAGCCTATGGGTTGATGAGGGCTACACCTTC.

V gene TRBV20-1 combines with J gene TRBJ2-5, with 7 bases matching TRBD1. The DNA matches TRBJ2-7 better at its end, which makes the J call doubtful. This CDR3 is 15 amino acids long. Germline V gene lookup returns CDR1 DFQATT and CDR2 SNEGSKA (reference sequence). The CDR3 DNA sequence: TGCAGTGCTAGAGTCCGGCAGGGACAGAGCTACGAGCAGTACTTC. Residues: CSARVRQGQSYEQYF.

The CDR3: CAITRGYRETQYF. CDR3 in DNA: TGTGCCATCACCCGGGGTTATAGGGAGACCCAGTACTTC. The chain links TRBV10-3 to TRBJ2-5; possible D gene TRBD2, 5 bases. This CDR3 has 13 amino acids. The V end lost 7 bases, the J end lost 5 bases, and 14 bases lay between the germline ends. Germline CDR1 ENHRY, CDR2 SYGVKD.

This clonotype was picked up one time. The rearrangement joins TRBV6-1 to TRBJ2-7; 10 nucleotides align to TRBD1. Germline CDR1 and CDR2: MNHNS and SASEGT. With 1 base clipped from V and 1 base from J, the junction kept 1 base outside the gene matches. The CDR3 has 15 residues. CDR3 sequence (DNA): TGTGCCAGCAGTGAAGGGGACAGGGGATCCTACGAGCAGTACTTC. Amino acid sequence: CASSEGDRGSYEQYF.

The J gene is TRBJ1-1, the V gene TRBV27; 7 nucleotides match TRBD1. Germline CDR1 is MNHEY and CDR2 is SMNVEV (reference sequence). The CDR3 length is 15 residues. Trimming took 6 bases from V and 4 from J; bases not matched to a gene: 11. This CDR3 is CASSYTGTEVTEAFF. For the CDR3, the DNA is TGTGCCAGCAGCTATACCGGGACAGAGGTCACTGAAGCTTTCTTT.

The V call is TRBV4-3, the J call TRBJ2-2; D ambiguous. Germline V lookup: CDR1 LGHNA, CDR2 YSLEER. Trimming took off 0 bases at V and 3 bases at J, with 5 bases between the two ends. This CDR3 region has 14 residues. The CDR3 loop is CASSQDRDTGELFF. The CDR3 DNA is TGCGCCAGCAGCCAAGATCGGGACACCGGGGAGCTGTTTTTT.

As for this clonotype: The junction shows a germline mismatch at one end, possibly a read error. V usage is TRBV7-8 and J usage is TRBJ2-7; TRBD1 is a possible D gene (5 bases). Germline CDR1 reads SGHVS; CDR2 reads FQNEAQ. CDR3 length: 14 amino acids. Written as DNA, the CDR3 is TGTGCCGGCAGCTTAGGGGCAGAGTTTTACGAGCAGTACTTC. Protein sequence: CAGSLGAEFYEQYF.

CDR3 in amino acids: CASSSNRGISSYEQYF. The DNA of the CDR3 is TGTGCCAGCAGCTCAAACCGCGGGATTAGCTCCTACGAGCAGTACTTC. The chain links TRBV7-2 to TRBJ2-7; a weak D match, TRBD2 (6 bases). CDR3 length: 16 residues. Germline loops: CDR1 SGHTA, CDR2 FQGNSA. V was trimmed by 4 bases and J by 0 bases, leaving 16 bases between them.

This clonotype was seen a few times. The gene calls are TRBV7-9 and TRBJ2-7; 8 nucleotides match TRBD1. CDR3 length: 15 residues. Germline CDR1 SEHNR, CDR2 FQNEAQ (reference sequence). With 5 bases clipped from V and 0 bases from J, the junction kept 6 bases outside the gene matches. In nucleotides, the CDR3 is TGTGCCAGCAGCCCCGGGACAGGCTACTCCTACGAGCAGTACTTC. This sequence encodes CASSPGTGYSYEQYF.

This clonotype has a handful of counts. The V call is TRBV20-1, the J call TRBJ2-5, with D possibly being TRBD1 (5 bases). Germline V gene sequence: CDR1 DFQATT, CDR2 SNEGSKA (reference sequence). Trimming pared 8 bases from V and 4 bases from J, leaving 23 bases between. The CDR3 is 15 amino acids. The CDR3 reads CSTTPVGASRETQYF. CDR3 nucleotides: TGCAGTACCACCCCGGTTGGGGCGAGTCGAGAGACCCAGTACTTC.

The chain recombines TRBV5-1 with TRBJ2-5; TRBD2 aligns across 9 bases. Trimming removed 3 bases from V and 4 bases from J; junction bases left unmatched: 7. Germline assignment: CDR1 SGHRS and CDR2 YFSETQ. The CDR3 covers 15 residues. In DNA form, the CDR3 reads TGCGCCAGCAGCTCCCTTAGCGGGGGAAGAGAGACCCAGTACTTC. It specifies CASSSLSGGRETQYF.

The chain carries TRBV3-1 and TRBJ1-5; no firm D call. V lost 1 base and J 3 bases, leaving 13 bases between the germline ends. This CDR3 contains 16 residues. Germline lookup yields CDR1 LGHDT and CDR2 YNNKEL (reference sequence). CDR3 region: CASSQGSPSTNQPQHF. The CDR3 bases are TGTGCCAGCAGCCAAGGTTCACCGTCTACCAATCAGCCCCAGCATTTT.

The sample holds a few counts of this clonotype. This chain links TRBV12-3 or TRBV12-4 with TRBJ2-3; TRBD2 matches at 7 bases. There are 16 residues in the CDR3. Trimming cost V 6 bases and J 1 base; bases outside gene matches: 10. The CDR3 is CASSAWGLSGTDTQYF. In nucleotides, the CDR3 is TGTGCCAGCAGCGCTTGGGGACTATCTGGCACAGATACGCAGTATTTT.